The entry below gives a single T cell receptor (beta chain) sequence along with its context. This record comes from a study of control samples from healthy donors and cancer patients. The CDR3 is made up of 16 amino acids. Looked up from germline, CDR1 is SGHDT and CDR2 is YYEEEE. V lost 2 bases, J lost 5 bases, and 16 bases lay in between. Libraries were prepared by immunoSEQ multiplex PCR; TCRdb keeps only in-frame clonotypes and omits some of them. Of about 130,000 clones detected, roughly nine tenths appear once; the ten largest clones hold around 2%. The sample was blood. The TCR comes from a man aged 18 to 30 in good health. This chain links TRBV5-6 with TRBJ1-4; D uncertain. For the CDR3, the DNA is TGTGCCAGCAGCTTCCGGGGTACGAGGCCAAATGAAAAACTGTTTTTT. It is translated as CASSFRGTRPNEKLFF.